The text below deals with one TCR beta chain. Sequencing was performed with immunoSEQ multiplex PCR; in TCRdb, only in-frame clones are kept and a portion is missing. The sample lists 100,000 or so clones, under 96% occurring once. This entry is derived from a study of technical replicates of blood from a handful of donors. Trimming removed 5 bases at V and 1 base at J, with 14 bases between. Germline values: CDR1 MDHEN, CDR2 SYDVKM. The CDR3 has 16 amino acids. The source of this sequence is a human donor in good health. The gene calls are TRBV28 and TRBJ2-2; D possibly corresponds to TRBD1 (5 bases). What was sequenced was T cells isolated from PBMCs. The CDR3, as DNA: TGTGCCAGCAGTCTAGTATCGGACATGAACACCGGGGAGCTGTTTTTT. Its translation is CASSLVSDMNTGELFF.